This T cell receptor beta chain was obtained from a study of blood T cell repertoires in COVID-19. Across the whole study: T cells, B-cell-depleted T cells, or PBMCs provided the cDNA or gDNA that served as material.

Assignment of participants to cohorts was predicated upon participant-reported clinical history. This CDR3 has 17 residues. Germline V CDR1 and CDR2: SGHRS, YFSETQ. V lost 4 bases and J 0 bases, leaving 19 bases between the germline ends. The authors' processing: Estimates of nucleated cell counts were drawn from the amplification of reference gene primers. Generated by immunoSEQ multiplex PCR, the TCRdb table keeps only in-frame clones and is missing some. V, J and clone size are those of that table, while D and trimming were read from the DNA. The sample shows around 250,000 clones, about 91% of them seen only once.

The V gene is TRBV5-1, the J gene TRBJ1-1, with D tentatively TRBD1 (5 bases). Sequenced input: PBMCs or T cells enriched from blood (not recorded which). This clonotype originated in a human donor in a cohort exposed to, infected with or recovered from COVID-19 (not recorded which). The donor label of this sample is uncertain. CDR3 residues: CASSPRSARALNTEAFF. Written as DNA, the CDR3 is TGCGCCAGCAGCCCCCGTTCAGCCAGGGCCTTGAACACTGAAGCTTTCTTT.